A single T cell receptor (beta chain) is shown here with its context. This entry is derived from a study of shared clonotypes between healthy human individuals. Per germline, CDR1 MDHEN and CDR2 SYDVKM. The CDR3 spans 13 residues. The V and J ends lost 5 bases and 4 bases respectively, with 11 bases between them. Data came from immunoSEQ multiplex PCR; TCRdb stores just in-frame clones and leaves some out. The data show around 2,000,000 clones, less than 95% seen once. Naive CD8 cells lacked CD45RO, underwent positive selection for CCR7 and left out terminally differentiated effector memory CD45RA+ cells.

The sample was naive CD8+ T cells sorted from blood. This TCR was recovered from a man younger than 30 in good health. The V call is TRBV28, the J call TRBJ2-5; tentative D call: TRBD1 (5 bases). For the CDR3, the DNA is TGTGCCAGCAGTGGGGCAATGAGAGAGACCCAGTACTTC. It yields the protein CASSGAMRETQYF.